This TCR beta chain is drawn from a study of Tregs in tolerant kidney transplant recipients. Whole-study context: Recipients received nonmyeloablative bone marrow transplants from related graft donors, with transient mixed chimerism.

General study results and limits: Expanding Tregs on activated donor B cells appeared to best identify donor-specific TCRbeta clones. Changing PCR primers prevented nucleotide comparison between some patients' samples.

TCRdb's table, derived via immunoSEQ multiplex PCR, lists solely in-frame clones and lacks some. The table shows 98,000 or so clones, with roughly 89% occurring only once. In the case of this clone: Its antigen is as yet unknown.

Trimming removed 7 bases from V and 2 bases from J; junction bases left unmatched: 4. CDR3 length equals 13 residues. Germline V gene data show CDR1 as MDHEN and CDR2 as SYDVKM. The rearrangement uses TRBV28 and TRBJ2-7; 8 nucleotides line up with TRBD2. The receptor was isolated from a human donor who received a combined kidney and bone marrow transplant. The sequenced sample was CD4+ T cells from blood, obtained before the transplant. CDR3 sequence (DNA): TGTGCCAGCACCAGGACTAGCCCCTACGAGCAGTACTTC. Amino acid sequence: CASTRTSPYEQYF.